These 20 T cell receptor beta chains originate from one sample sequenced in a study of blood T cell repertoires in COVID-19. Sequenced by immunoSEQ multiplex PCR; TCRdb stores in-frame clones only, minus some. The sample includes about 250,000 clones, about 90% of them seen just once. Sequencing used peripheral blood. The receptors come from an elderly man with acute or convalescent COVID-19.

The genes are TRBV7-2 and TRBJ2-1, with D perhaps matching TRBD1 (6 bases). This CDR3 region has 18 residues. CDR1 SGHTA and CDR2 FQGNSA come from the germline V gene. The germline V and J ends were trimmed by 0 bases and 6 bases, with 21 bases remaining between them. The CDR3: CASSLASQGSKLINEQFF. As DNA, the CDR3 is TGTGCCAGCAGCTTAGCTTCCCAGGGGAGCAAATTAATCAATGAGCAGTTCTTC.

The rearrangement uses TRBV28 and TRBJ2-1, with TRBD2 matching 13 bases. The CDR3 is 19 amino acids. Germline V gives CDR1 MDHEN, CDR2 SYDVKM. V shed 5 bases, J shed 1 base, and the junction held 11 bases outside the gene matches. The CDR3 DNA follows: TGTGCCAGCAGTCCCTCGGGACTAGCGGGAAGGAGGTCCTACAATGAGCAGTTCTTC. This codes for CASSPSGLAGRRSYNEQFF.

This chain joins TRBV20-1 and TRBJ1-2; maybe TRBD1 (6 bases). Germline CDR1 DFQATT, CDR2 SNEGSKA (reference sequence). Deletions cut 5 bases from V and 6 bases from J, with 10 bases between. The CDR3 consists of 11 residues. In nucleotides, the CDR3 is TGCAGTGCTCGGACAGAAAATGGCTACACCTTC. It encodes CSARTENGYTF.

The chain has TRBV7-9 and TRBJ2-2; D gene uncertain. Germline CDR1 SEHNR, CDR2 FQNEAQ (reference sequence). The V end lost 5 bases, the J end lost 2 bases, and 6 bases lay between the germline ends. This CDR3 has 13 amino acids. CDR3 residues: CASSTGNTGELFF. The CDR3, as DNA: TGTGCCAGCAGCACCGGTAACACCGGGGAGCTGTTTTTT.

This chain links TRBV3-1 (or the pseudogene TRBV3-2) with TRBJ1-1, with no clear D. Trimming left V 0 bases short and J 3 bases short, with 5 bases between. CDR1 is LGHDT, CDR2 YNNKEL, per germline (reference sequence). There are 13 residues in the CDR3. The CDR3 DNA is TGTGCCAGCAGCCAAGATCTGTACACTGAAGCTTTCTTT. Its protein product is CASSQDLYTEAFF.

This chain connects TRBV7-8 to TRBJ1-2; D not certain. CDR1 is SGHVS, CDR2 FQNEAQ, per germline. The V and J ends lost 0 bases and 6 bases respectively, with 11 bases between them. The CDR3 length is 14 residues. Here the CDR3 reads CASSLARGADGYTF. The CDR3 DNA reads as TGTGCCAGCAGCTTAGCGAGAGGAGCCGATGGCTACACCTTC.

The chain couples TRBV3-1 (or the pseudogene TRBV3-2) to TRBJ1-4; tentatively, D is TRBD1 (5 bases). The ends were cut back, 0 bases at V and 2 bases at J, with 10 bases in the middle. Germline V gene data show CDR1 as LGHDT and CDR2 as YNNKEL (reference sequence). The CDR3 has 16 residues. The CDR3 reads CASSQDPGLTNEKLFF. The CDR3 DNA reads TGTGCCAGCAGCCAAGATCCGGGACTTACTAATGAAAAACTGTTTTTT.

V is TRBV6-5 and J is TRBJ1-4; 8 nucleotides line up with TRBD1. CDR1 and CDR2 from the germline V gene are MNHEY and SVGAGI. Losses at the gene ends were 6 bases for V and 6 bases for J; bases not matched to a gene: 6. The CDR3 is 14 residues long. The CDR3 reads CASSRQGSDEKLFF. CDR3 in DNA: TGTGCCAGCAGCAGACAGGGGTCGGATGAAAAACTGTTTTTT.

This clone was detected only once. The rearrangement uses TRBV28 and TRBJ2-1; TRBD1 aligns across 8 bases. The V gene's germline CDR1 is MDHEN and CDR2 SYDVKM. CDR3 size: 15 residues. V lost 5 bases and J lost 6; bases outside the gene matches: 9. CDR3 in DNA: TGTGCCAGCAGTCATGGACAGGGACGGGTCAATGAGCAGTTCTTC. Encoded protein: CASSHGQGRVNEQFF.

The rearrangement joins TRBV3-1 (or the pseudogene TRBV3-2) to TRBJ1-5, with TRBD1 matching over 9 bases. Trimming took 4 bases from V and 4 from J; bases not matched to a gene: 5. Germline lookup yields CDR1 LGHDT and CDR2 YNNKEL (reference sequence). This CDR3 region has 15 residues. As DNA, the CDR3 is TGTGCCAGCAGCCGAAGGACAGGGGCGAATCAGCCCCAGCATTTT. Encoded protein: CASSRRTGANQPQHF.

This rearrangement joins TRBV18 to TRBJ1-1, with unresolved D. Trimming shortened V by 0 bases and J by 1 base, and 6 bases separated the two germline ends. The CDR3 length is 14 residues. Germline V lookup: CDR1 KGHSH, CDR2 LQKENI. CDR3 residues: CASSPPTRNTEAFF. The CDR3 nucleotides are TGTGCCAGCTCACCACCTACAAGGAACACTGAAGCTTTCTTT.

The chain carries TRBV7-2 and TRBJ1-1; D is perhaps TRBD1 (5 bases). V was shortened by 6 bases and J by 6 bases, with 17 bases between the two germline ends. In germline, CDR1 is SGHTA, CDR2 FQGNSA. The CDR3 has 14 amino acids. The CDR3 nucleotides are TGTGCCAGCAGGAGTATAAACGGGGACTCTGAAGCTTTCTTT. Translation gives CASRSINGDSEAFF.

This chain uses TRBV5-1 with TRBJ2-1; D may be TRBD1 (7 bases). Trimming removed 0 bases at V and 7 bases at J, with 11 bases between. This CDR3 region has 14 residues. Per germline, CDR1 SGHRS and CDR2 YFSETQ. CDR3: CASSLETGRNEQFF. For the CDR3, the DNA is TGCGCCAGCAGCTTGGAGACAGGGAGGAATGAGCAGTTCTTC.

CDR3 protein: CSVGILGGDTQYF. CDR3 nucleotides: TGCAGCGTTGGTATCCTCGGAGGAGATACGCAGTATTTT. This sequence joins TRBV29-1 and TRBJ2-3, with D perhaps TRBD2 (5 bases). Per germline, CDR1 SQVTM and CDR2 ANQGSEA. Trimming left V 4 bases short and J 5 bases short, with 13 bases between. This CDR3 has 13 residues.

In nucleotides, the CDR3 is TGCGCCAGCAGCCAAGATCCAGGGTCTCGTGGCTACACCTTC. As protein: CASSQDPGSRGYTF. The rearrangement uses TRBV4-3 and TRBJ1-2; a possible D gene is TRBD1 (5 bases). CDR1 LGHNA and CDR2 YSLEER come from the germline V gene. The CDR3 is 14 amino acids. Between the trimmed V and J ends, which lost 0 bases and 7 bases, there was a span of 12 bases.

The chain employs TRBV9 and TRBJ2-5; weak D call: TRBD2 (6 bases). The CDR3 loop spans 14 amino acids. V dropped 3 bases and J dropped 10 bases, with 19 bases sitting between them. The germline V gene has CDR1 SGDLS and CDR2 YYNGEE. The CDR3 nucleotides read TGTGCCAGCAGCGCCGGGACTCCAGCCTCAGACCAGTACTTC. This sequence encodes CASSAGTPASDQYF. Full variable domain (missing parts from reference TRBV9 and TRBJ2-5): DSGVTQTPKHLITATGQRVTLRCSPRSGDLSVYWYQQSLDQGLQFLIQYYNGEERAKGNILERFSAQQFPDLHSELNLSSLELGDSALYFCASSAGTPASDQYFGPGTRLLVL.

The CDR3 region is CASSIQAYGYTF. The CDR3 region has the DNA TGTGCCAGTAGTATACAGGCCTATGGCTACACCTTC. The gene calls are TRBV19 and TRBJ1-2; no clear D gene. This CDR3 is built from 12 residues. With 2 bases removed from V and 4 bases from J, the gap between germline ends came to 5 bases. In germline, CDR1 is LNHDA, CDR2 SQIVND (reference sequence).

The CDR3 region has the DNA TGCAGCGTTGATCTACTAGCGGGAGGCAATGAGCAGTTCTTC. It translates to CSVDLLAGGNEQFF. This sequence joins TRBV29-1 and TRBJ2-1; 12 bases are shared with TRBD2. CDR3 length equals 14 residues. V lost 3 bases, J lost 6 bases, and 3 bases stayed unmatched. Per germline, CDR1 SQVTM and CDR2 ANQGSEA.

This rearrangement joins TRBV5-5 to TRBJ2-5; D is undetermined. The CDR3 runs to 13 residues. Germline V CDR1 and CDR2: SGHKS, YYEKEE (reference sequence). The V end lost 2 bases, the J end lost 2 bases, and 7 bases lay between the germline ends. The CDR3 region is CASSFNTQETQYF. In DNA, the CDR3 is TGTGCCAGCAGCTTTAACACACAAGAGACCCAGTACTTC.

CDR3 DNA: TGTGCCAGCAGCGCCCGGGACAGGGGGCATTTTGGCTACACCTTC. It encodes CASSARDRGHFGYTF. This chain links TRBV13 with TRBJ1-2; 12 bases line up with TRBD1. Germline V CDR1 and CDR2: PRHDT, FYEKMQ (reference sequence). V lost 5 bases to trimming and J lost 7 bases; unmatched junction nucleotides: 8. The CDR3 loop spans 15 amino acids.